Presented here are 30 T cell receptor beta chains from one specimen sequenced in a study of T cell repertoires in cytomegalovirus infection (dated by TCRdb to the late 2010s). What these receptors recognize is not known. Instrument on record: Illumina HiSeq 1500. TCRdb took the public reads, trimmed them with fastp at Q25, ran MiXCR for clone calling and kept in-frame beta chains. Under each unique CDR3 protein, matching rows form one entry showing the most common genes and DNA. The sample yields over 250,000 distinct CDR3 sequences; under 25% were counted once. In total, the top ten clones hold about 20% of the sample. Interpreted using the paper, the treatment or condition label stands for: in vitro stimulation with specific CMV peptide epitopes to enrich CMV-specific T cells. Sequences were derived from cultured PBMCs, sampled from culture after CMV antigen stimulation. The receptor source for this set is a human donor in good health (CMV status not recorded). Some clones in this sample may be carry-over from other donors' samples.

This clonotype was observed a handful of times. At one boundary the junction diverges from the germline segment, which might be a read error. V is TRBV14 and J is TRBJ2-5; the match to TRBD1 covers 8 bases. The CDR3 spans 13 residues. CDR1 is SGHDN, CDR2 FVKESK, per germline. CDR3 amino acids: CASSHRGLETQNF. CDR3 bases: TGTGCCAGCAGCCACAGGGGGCTCGAGACCCAGAACTTC.

This clonotype was detected only a few times. The chain couples TRBV11-3 to TRBJ1-1, with D perhaps matching TRBD1 (6 bases). V was trimmed by 5 bases and J by 11 bases, leaving 12 bases between them. The V gene's germline CDR1 is SGHNT and CDR2 YENEEA. The CDR3 has 11 residues. In DNA, the CDR3 is TGTGCCAGCAGCCAGGGGACTGGGGCTTTCTTT. Translating gives CASSQGTGAFF.

This clonotype was counted ten times or more. The V and J genes are TRBV11-2 and TRBJ2-3; 8 positions match TRBD2. The V segment lost 4 bases and the J segment 5 bases; nucleotides outside the gene matches: 5. The germline V gene encodes CDR1 SGHAT and CDR2 FQNNGV. The CDR3 is 14 residues long. CDR3 in DNA: TGTGCCAGCAGCTCTAGGACTAGCCAAGATACGCAGTATTTT. This gives the protein CASSSRTSQDTQYF.

The V call is TRBV27, the J call TRBJ2-1; D gene ambiguous. The germline V gene has CDR1 MNHEY and CDR2 SMNVEV (reference sequence). The ends were cut back, 1 base at V and 7 bases at J, with 14 bases in the middle. This CDR3 has 15 amino acids. The CDR3: CASSLLSSDENEQFF. Here the CDR3 DNA reads TGTGCCAGCAGTTTATTGTCTAGTGACGAGAATGAGCAGTTCTTC.

This clonotype has ten or more counts. J is TRBJ2-1 and V is TRBV7-2; the D gene is possibly TRBD2 (5 bases). The CDR3 is 15 residues long. Trimming cost V 0 bases and J 1 base, with 7 bases left between them. Germline-derived CDR1 and CDR2 are SGHTA and FQGNSA. CDR3 in amino acids: CASSLAGDSYNEQFF. CDR3 bases: TGTGCCAGCAGCTTAGCGGGAGATTCCTACAATGAGCAGTTCTTC.

The chain combines TRBV19 with TRBJ2-5; perhaps TRBD2 as D (5 bases). Germline CDR1 and CDR2: LNHDA and SQIVND (reference sequence). Deletions cut 2 bases from V and 2 bases from J, with 9 bases between. CDR3 length equals 14 residues. The CDR3 nucleotides are TGTGCCAGTAGTATAAGTACGGGACAAGAGACCCAGTACTTC. Encoded protein: CASSISTGQETQYF.

The rearrangement uses TRBV6-2 or TRBV6-3 and TRBJ1-4; D gene unclear. V was shortened by 2 bases and J by 6 bases, with 19 bases between the two germline ends. The germline gives CDR1 MNHEY, CDR2 SVGEGT. There are 17 residues in the CDR3. The DNA for the CDR3 is TGTGCCAGCAGTTACGGATTGGAAGGAGGGTTCGATGAAAAACTGTTTTTT. It codes for CASSYGLEGGFDEKLFF.

This clonotype was observed a handful of times. The chain employs TRBV6-5 and TRBJ2-1; 12 nucleotides line up with TRBD2. Trimming cost V 6 bases and J 6 bases; bases outside gene matches: 9. The CDR3 contains 16 residues. CDR1 and CDR2 from the germline V gene are MNHEY and SVGAGI. The CDR3 protein is CASRPRTSGNVNEQFF. In DNA form, the CDR3 reads TGTGCCAGCAGGCCCAGGACTAGCGGGAATGTCAATGAGCAGTTCTTC.

V gene TRBV5-1 combines with J gene TRBJ1-1; D not resolved. V lost 5 bases and J 0 bases, leaving 8 bases between the germline ends. The CDR3 covers 13 residues. Germline V lookup: CDR1 SGHRS, CDR2 YFSETQ. The chain's CDR3 is CASRTTLNTEAFF. CDR3 DNA: TGCGCCAGCAGAACCACGCTGAACACTGAAGCTTTCTTT.

This rearrangement joins TRBV19 to TRBJ2-5, with a tentative D call TRBD1 (6 bases). Trimming took 5 bases from V and 1 from J, leaving 17 bases between them. The CDR3 contains 16 residues. Germline V lookup: CDR1 LNHDA, CDR2 SQIVND (reference sequence). In nucleotides, the CDR3 is TGTGCCAGTAGTCTCACCCCGGACAGTCTCCAAGAGACCCAGTACTTC. The encoded protein is CASSLTPDSLQETQYF. Full variable domain (outside the CDR3, taken from reference TRBV19 and TRBJ2-5): DGGITQSPKYLFRKEGQNVTLSCEQNLNHDAMYWYRQDPGQGLRLIYYSQIVNDFQKGDIAEGYSVSREKKESFPLTVTSAQKNPTAFYLCASSLTPDSLQETQYFGPGTRLLVL.

This clonotype was seen ten or more times. This chain joins TRBV6-2 or TRBV6-3 and TRBJ2-7; D is undetermined. There are 18 residues in the CDR3. Germline loops: CDR1 MNHEY, CDR2 SVGEGT. Trimming cost V 2 bases and J 5 bases, with 25 bases left between them. CDR3 sequence: CASSYRPNSWLITDEQYV. The CDR3 DNA is TGTGCCAGCAGTTACCGTCCCAATAGCTGGTTGATTACAGACGAGCAGTACGTC.

This sequence joins TRBV2 and TRBJ2-3; the match to TRBD2 covers 9 bases. With V trimmed by 6 bases and J by 0 bases, 16 bases remained unmatched. The CDR3 runs 19 residues. Per the germline V gene, CDR1 is SNHLY and CDR2 is FYNNEI. In DNA, the CDR3 is TGTGCCAGCAGGGCCTATAGCGGGAGAGCGACTCATAGCACAGATACGCAGTATTTT. As protein: CASRAYSGRATHSTDTQYF.

This clonotype has a count of ten or more. This chain uses TRBV7-2 with TRBJ2-5, with D uncertain. Germline CDR1 SGHTA, CDR2 FQGNSA. This CDR3 has 14 amino acids. The V and J ends lost 1 base and 1 base respectively, with 7 bases between them. This CDR3 is CASSLGVTQETQYF. For the CDR3, the DNA is TGTGCCAGCAGCTTAGGTGTCACCCAAGAGACCCAGTACTTC.

The chain joins TRBV29-1 to TRBJ2-7; unclear D gene. Germline assignment: CDR1 SQVTM and CDR2 ANQGSEA. This CDR3 contains 12 residues. The V end lost 6 bases, the J end lost 6 bases, and 15 bases lay between the germline ends. Here the CDR3 DNA reads TGCAGCGTCGCTGACGTTTACGGCGAGCAGTACTTC. It specifies CSVADVYGEQYF.

This clonotype was recorded a few times. This sequence joins TRBV28 and TRBJ2-7; possibly TRBD2 for D (5 bases). Trimming removed 6 bases at V and 1 base at J, with 10 bases between. The length of the CDR3 is 13 residues. CDR1 MDHEN and CDR2 SYDVKM come from the germline V gene. CDR3 coding DNA: TGTGCCAGCAGGAGGCGGACTTCCTACGAGCAGTACGTC. Protein: CASRRRTSYEQYV.

This clonotype was counted ten times or more. J is TRBJ2-1 and V is TRBV11-3; 10 bases match TRBD2. The V and J ends lost 5 bases and 2 bases, in that order; junction bases with no gene match: 15. The CDR3 extends over 19 amino acids. Germline values: CDR1 SGHNT, CDR2 YENEEA. Here the CDR3 reads CASSPSASGSIVPYNEQFF. CDR3 nucleotide sequence: TGTGCCAGCAGCCCTTCGGCTAGCGGGAGTATCGTGCCCTACAATGAGCAGTTCTTC.

This clonotype was counted between two and nine times. The CDR3 loop is CASSLLYRTSGRYTGELFF. CDR3 nucleotide sequence: TGTGCCAGCAGCTTATTATATCGGACTAGCGGGAGGTACACCGGGGAGCTGTTTTTT. The V call is TRBV11-2, the J call TRBJ2-2; 14 nucleotides align to TRBD2. Germline V gene data show CDR1 as SGHAT and CDR2 as FQNNGV. Germline trimming cut 2 bases from V and 3 bases from J; bases unmatched to any gene: 8. The CDR3 loop spans 19 amino acids. Using reference TRBV11-2 and TRBJ2-2 for the parts outside the CDR3, the full variable domain is EAGVAQSPRYKIIEKRQSVAFWCNPISGHATLYWYQQILGQGPKLLIQFQNNGVVDDSQLPKDRFSAERLKGVDSTLKIQPAKLEDSAVYLCASSLLYRTSGRYTGELFFGEGSRLTVL.

This clonotype was observed many times. The CDR3: CASSLVGRVDEQFF. The CDR3 nucleotides are TGTGCCAGCAGCTTAGTGGGGAGAGTGGATGAGCAGTTCTTC. The chain couples TRBV7-9 to TRBJ2-1; a weak D match, TRBD2 (5 bases). Trimming removed 1 base at V and 8 bases at J, with 12 bases between. The CDR3 loop spans 14 amino acids. The germline V gene has CDR1 SEHNR and CDR2 FQNEAQ (reference sequence).

This clonotype has a handful of counts. The rearrangement links TRBV28 to TRBJ2-3; tentative D call: TRBD2 (5 bases). V lost 7 bases and J lost 0, with 14 bases in between. CDR1 MDHEN and CDR2 SYDVKM come from the germline V gene. The CDR3 length is 15 residues. The CDR3 sequence is CASTAPGSSTDTQYF. The DNA for the CDR3 is TGTGCCAGCACCGCCCCGGGATCTAGCACAGATACGCAGTATTTT.

The rearrangement links TRBV7-9 to TRBJ1-5; the match to TRBD1 covers 9 bases. The CDR3 contains 16 residues. After removal of 3 bases from V and 0 bases from J, the junction contained 3 bases not matched to a gene. Germline V lookup: CDR1 SEHNR, CDR2 FQNEAQ (reference sequence). In DNA, the CDR3 is TGTGCCAGCAGCTTCACAGGGGGCGTTAGCAATCAGCCCCAGCATTTT. Amino acids: CASSFTGGVSNQPQHF.

This clonotype was seen a few times. CDR3 in DNA: TGTGCCAGCAGCCTACACGGGACGGGCCTTAATCAGCCCCAGCATTTT. Its translation: CASSLHGTGLNQPQHF. This rearrangement joins TRBV7-2 to TRBJ1-5; a weak D match, TRBD1 (5 bases). Germline assignment: CDR1 SGHTA and CDR2 FQGNSA. There are 16 residues in the CDR3. The V gene lost 5 bases and the J gene lost 4 bases, with 18 bases spanning the gap.

This clonotype came up a few times. The chain is built from TRBV24-1 and TRBJ2-1; the D gene is possibly TRBD2 (5 bases). The germline V gene encodes CDR1 KGHDR and CDR2 SFDVKD. Between the trimmed V and J ends, which lost 2 bases and 2 bases, there was a span of 12 bases. This CDR3 has 16 residues. CDR3 sequence: CATSDSSGSAYNEQFF. The CDR3, as DNA: TGTGCCACCAGTGATTCGAGCGGCTCAGCCTACAATGAGCAGTTCTTC.

This clonotype occurred many times. DNA of the CDR3: TGTGCCAGCAGCTTAGTGACTAGCGGGACCTACGAGCAGTACTTC. Protein: CASSLVTSGTYEQYF. The chain links TRBV7-2 to TRBJ2-7, with TRBD2 matching 11 bases. This CDR3 spans 15 amino acids. The V gene's germline CDR1 is SGHTA and CDR2 FQGNSA. V trimming: 1 base; J trimming: 2 bases; junction bases outside the gene matches: 1. Filled out from reference TRBV7-2 and TRBJ2-7, the complete variable domain reads GAGVSQSPSNKVTEKGKDVELRCDPISGHTALYWYRQSLGQGLEFLIYFQGNSAPDKSGLPSDRFSAERTGGSVSTLTIQRTQQEDSAVYLCASSLVTSGTYEQYFGPGTRLTVT.

This clonotype was detected only a few times. The chain has TRBV24-1 and TRBJ2-1, with 8 bases fitting TRBD2. Germline values: CDR1 KGHDR, CDR2 SFDVKD. Germline trimming cut 7 bases from V and 7 bases from J; bases unmatched to any gene: 11. This CDR3 has 15 residues. CDR3 nucleotide sequence: TGTGCCACCAGACAACCCCCGGGACTAGGGAATGAGCAGTTCTTC. Translated: CATRQPPGLGNEQFF.

The genes are TRBV12-3 or TRBV12-4 and TRBJ2-7; 14 nucleotides line up with TRBD2. After removal of 2 bases from V and 6 bases from J, the junction contained 12 bases not matched to a gene. The CDR3 runs to 18 residues. The CDR3 reads CASSLILRGLAGVSEQYV. The DNA for the CDR3 is TGTGCCAGCAGTTTAATCCTCCGGGGACTAGCGGGAGTCTCCGAGCAGTACGTC.

This clonotype was seen a handful of times. The genes are TRBV7-2 and TRBJ2-4; 9 nucleotides agree with TRBD2. V dropped 0 bases and J dropped 5; count of bases not matched to a gene: 5. Per germline, CDR1 SGHTA and CDR2 FQGNSA. The CDR3 has 16 residues. This chain's CDR3 is CASSLAPSGAQNIQYF. The CDR3 region has the DNA TGTGCCAGCAGCTTAGCTCCTAGCGGGGCCCAAAACATTCAGTACTTC.

The V gene is TRBV19, the J gene TRBJ2-4; D is ambiguous. Trimming removed 7 bases from V and 1 base from J, with 11 bases in between. The CDR3 length is 14 residues. Germline lookup yields CDR1 LNHDA and CDR2 SQIVND (reference sequence). The CDR3 sequence is CASTNGPAKNIQYF. The CDR3 bases are TGTGCCAGTACAAACGGGCCCGCCAAAAACATTCAGTACTTC.

Ten or more counts support this clonotype. The V and J genes are TRBV7-8 and TRBJ2-7; D ambiguous. The ends were cut back, 5 bases at V and 0 bases at J, with 14 bases in the middle. The CDR3 covers 15 residues. From germline, CDR1 is SGHVS and CDR2 FQNEAQ. In DNA form, the CDR3 reads TGTGCCAGCAGCCCCGCTGTTGGAGCCTCCTACGAGCAGTACTTC. Translating gives CASSPAVGASYEQYF.

Only a few counts were recorded for this clonotype. The rearrangement links TRBV19 to TRBJ2-3; D may correspond to TRBD1 or TRBD2 (6 bases each). The CDR3 spans 13 residues. CDR1 and CDR2 from the germline V gene are LNHDA and SQIVND (reference sequence). V lost 11 bases and J 5 bases, leaving 17 bases between the germline ends. The CDR3, as DNA: TGTGCCTCGCGACAGGAGGGTTTAGATACGCAGTATTTT. Translation gives CASRQEGLDTQYF.

J is TRBJ1-1 and V is TRBV4-2; tentatively, D is TRBD1 (5 bases). The V end was cut by 0 bases, the J end by 5 bases, with 16 bases between. Per the germline V gene, CDR1 is LGHNA and CDR2 is YNFKEQ. The CDR3 extends over 16 amino acids. CDR3: CASSQEFLQGGTEAFF. CDR3 DNA sequence: TGTGCCAGCAGCCAAGAATTTCTCCAGGGTGGAACTGAAGCTTTCTTT.